These 24 T cell receptor beta chains were sequenced from one sample in a study of T cell responses to AZD1222 COVID-19 vaccine. Profiling relied on immunoSEQ multiplex PCR, and the TCRdb table lists in-frame clones only, not all of them. Counted here are 150,000 to 200,000 clones, 80% to 95% occurring once; the ten biggest clones make up 2.3%. The sample here was peripheral blood, taken on day 0 of AZD1222 vaccination. The receptor set was obtained from an adult in good health.

The DNA of the CDR3 is TGTGCCAGCAGCTGGACCGGGACGGGGGGAGAAAAACTGTTTTTT. Its translation: CASSWTGTGGEKLFF. The rearrangement links TRBV5-5 to TRBJ1-4, with D possibly matching TRBD1 (5 bases). V lost 3 bases and J lost 8, with 17 bases in between. This CDR3 comprises 15 residues. Germline values: CDR1 SGHKS, CDR2 YYEKEE (reference sequence).

This chain links TRBV18 with TRBJ1-1, with 9 bases matching TRBD1. After removal of 4 bases from V and 2 bases from J, the junction contained 8 bases not matched to a gene. This CDR3 comprises 16 residues. Germline V lookup: CDR1 KGHSH, CDR2 LQKENI. The CDR3 reads CASSLSETGGNTEAFF. Written as DNA, the CDR3 is TGTGCCAGCTCACTCTCGGAGACAGGGGGAAACACTGAAGCTTTCTTT.

There are a few counts of this clone. The junction departs from the called germline gene at one end, perhaps through a read error. The chain combines TRBV4-3 with TRBJ2-2; D possibly corresponds to TRBD1 (5 bases). This CDR3 contains 19 residues. In germline, CDR1 is LGHNA, CDR2 YSLEER. DNA for the CDR3: TGCGCCAGCAGCCAAGCCCTTGGGGCAGGGTGGGCGAACGCCGGGGAGCTGTTTTTT. Protein: CASSQALGAGWANAGELFF.

The gene calls are TRBV11-1 and TRBJ2-1; no clear D. This CDR3 has 16 amino acids. V lost 5 bases and J lost 5, with 19 bases in between. The germline CDR1 and CDR2 sequences are SGHAT and FQDESV (reference sequence). CDR3 loop: CASSHEGQPSNNEQFF. The CDR3 DNA follows: TGTGCCAGCAGCCATGAAGGGCAACCTTCAAACAATGAGCAGTTCTTC.

The rearrangement joins TRBV27 to TRBJ2-5; D call uncertain. The CDR3 spans 13 residues. CDR1 and CDR2 (germline): MNHEY, SMNVEV (reference sequence). V was trimmed by 8 bases and J by 2 bases, leaving 12 bases between them. CDR3 nucleotide sequence: TGTGCCAGCCGTAAGTGGGGACAAGAGACCCAGTACTTC. Its translation is CASRKWGQETQYF.

This clone was picked up one time. The DNA of the CDR3 is TGTGCCACCAGCAGGGACCGACAGGGCTATGGCTACACCTTC. Translating gives CATSRDRQGYGYTF. The chain joins TRBV15 to TRBJ1-2; 7 bases agree with TRBD1. This CDR3 is built from 14 residues. Germline V CDR1 and CDR2: LNHNV, YYDKDF (reference sequence). Losses at the gene ends were 3 bases for V and 4 bases for J; bases not matched to a gene: 5. The variable domain in full, with the rest retrieved from reference TRBV15 and TRBJ1-2, is DAMVIQNPRYQVTQFGKPVTLSCSQTLNHNVMYWYQQKSSQAPKLLFHYYDKDFNNEADTPDNFQSRRPNTSFCFLDIRSPGLGDTAMYLCATSRDRQGYGYTFGSGTRLTVV.

The genes are TRBV30 and TRBJ2-7; TRBD2 matches 9 bases. The ends lost 7 bases at V and 6 bases at J; junction bases unmatched: 4. Germline V gene data show CDR1 as GTSNPN and CDR2 as SVGIG (reference sequence). This CDR3 region has 11 residues. CDR3 coding DNA: TGTGCCTTCGGGACTAGCCGCGAGCAGTACTTC. Translated, it gives CAFGTSREQYF.

The V gene is TRBV6-5, the J gene TRBJ2-5; the D is unclear. Germline V gene data show CDR1 as MNHEY and CDR2 as SVGAGI. V lost 0 bases, J lost 3 bases, and 11 bases lay in between. This CDR3 is 15 amino acids long. CDR3 coding DNA: TGTGCCAGCAGTTACTCCCGTAGCTGGAAAGAGACCCAGTACTTC. This translates into CASSYSRSWKETQYF.

Here the CDR3 reads CASSIVPDRAGGYTF. Here the CDR3 DNA reads TGTGCCAGTAGTATAGTACCGGACAGGGCAGGAGGCTACACCTTC. The chain has TRBV19 and TRBJ1-2; 8 positions agree with TRBD1. Germline CDR1 is LNHDA and CDR2 is SQIVND (reference sequence). This CDR3 contains 15 residues. Trimming removed 1 base from V and 8 bases from J; junction bases left unmatched: 9.

The V and J genes are TRBV7-9 and TRBJ2-7; possibly TRBD1 for D (6 bases). CDR3 length: 15 residues. The ends were cut back, 5 bases at V and 1 base at J, with 15 bases in the middle. Looked up from germline, CDR1 is SEHNR and CDR2 is FQNEAQ (reference sequence). CDR3 coding DNA: TGTGCCAGCAGCACACAGGGAATGGGATCCTACGAGCAGTACTTC. This translates into CASSTQGMGSYEQYF.

This clone was recorded once. The chain is built from TRBV5-6 and TRBJ1-2; TRBD1 agrees at 7 bases. Germline V gene lookup returns CDR1 SGHDT and CDR2 YYEEEE. The CDR3 totals 17 residues. J gave up 4 bases and V 1 base, and 13 bases lay outside the gene matches. CDR3 DNA sequence: TGTGCCAGCAGCTTGCTTAGTACAGGGGTGGTAGGCTATGGCTACACCTTC. Translation: CASSLLSTGVVGYGYTF.

The chain links TRBV5-6 to TRBJ1-2; 10 nucleotides line up with TRBD1. J gave up 7 bases and V 3 bases, and 9 bases lay outside the gene matches. CDR1 SGHDT and CDR2 YYEEEE come from the germline V gene. The CDR3 is 15 amino acids. In DNA, the CDR3 is TGTGCCAGCAGCTGGAAGACAGGGGGCTCGGGTGGCTACACCTTC. Amino acid sequence: CASSWKTGGSGGYTF.

This chain uses TRBV21-1 with TRBJ2-7; the table names TRBD2, a call not compared with the DNA. TRBV21-1 is termed a pseudogene. CDR3 length: 13 amino acids. The CDR3, as DNA: TGTGTGAAGGGGGGGCGGATGGGCTACGAGCAGTACTTC. This gives the protein CVKGGRMGYEQYF.

CDR3: CASSQGRVLANYGYTF. CDR3 sequence (DNA): TGTGCCAGCAGCCAAGGCAGGGTGTTAGCTAACTATGGCTACACCTTC. V and J are TRBV3-1 (or the pseudogene TRBV3-2) and TRBJ1-2, with a weak D call TRBD1 (5 bases). Germline values: CDR1 LGHDT, CDR2 YNNKEL (reference sequence). Trimming shortened V by 1 base and J by 0 bases, and 12 bases separated the two germline ends. The CDR3 covers 16 residues.

This chain uses TRBV5-8 with TRBJ1-1; D not resolved. The V end was cut by 1 base, the J end by 2 bases, with 9 bases between. The CDR3 totals 14 residues. Germline CDR1 reads SGHTS; CDR2 reads YDEGEE. CDR3 sequence reads: CASSLPAANTEAFF. The CDR3, as DNA: TGTGCCAGCAGCTTGCCAGCAGCTAACACTGAAGCTTTCTTT.

The genes are TRBV5-6 and TRBJ2-7; D may be TRBD2 (6 bases). V lost 5 bases and J 0 bases, leaving 15 bases between the germline ends. Germline CDR1 SGHDT, CDR2 YYEEEE. The CDR3 has 15 residues. The CDR3 loop reads CASRSSGAGSYEQYF. Written as DNA, the CDR3 is TGTGCCAGCAGAAGTAGCGGAGCCGGCTCCTACGAGCAGTACTTC. Full variable domain (missing parts from reference TRBV5-6 and TRBJ2-7): DAGVTQSPTHLIKTRGQQVTLRCSPKSGHDTVSWYQQALGQGPQFIFQYYEEEERQRGNFPDRFSGHQFPNYSSELNVNALLLGDSALYLCASRSSGAGSYEQYFGPGTRLTVT.

The gene calls are TRBV28 and TRBJ2-5; D is ambiguous. The CDR3 has 14 amino acids. V dropped 5 bases and J dropped 1 base, with 11 bases sitting between them. The germline V gene encodes CDR1 MDHEN and CDR2 SYDVKM. The CDR3 nucleotides are TGTGCCAGCAGTAGGGTCCGGACCCAAGAGACCCAGTACTTC. Its protein product is CASSRVRTQETQYF.

This rearrangement joins TRBV6-5 to TRBJ2-5, with a possible D match to TRBD2 (5 bases). Germline V gene sequence: CDR1 MNHEY, CDR2 SVGAGI. This CDR3 has 14 amino acids. The V and J ends lost 6 bases and 4 bases respectively, with 15 bases between them. As DNA, the CDR3 is TGTGCCAGCAGGGAGACGGGATCCGGAGAGACCCAGTACTTC. This codes for CASRETGSGETQYF.

The CDR3 DNA reads TGTGCCAGCAGTCCGACTGGCGGGGTCCAAGAGACCCAGTACTTC. It yields the protein CASSPTGGVQETQYF. The chain uses TRBV28 and TRBJ2-5; possible D gene TRBD2, 6 bases. CDR3 length: 15 residues. The ends were cut back, 5 bases at V and 1 base at J, with 14 bases in the middle. Germline CDR1 and CDR2: MDHEN and SYDVKM.

The J gene is TRBJ2-3, the V gene TRBV7-2; TRBD1 matches at 9 bases. This CDR3 region has 17 residues. The germline V gene encodes CDR1 SGHTA and CDR2 FQGNSA. J was trimmed by 2 bases and V by 5 bases; bases with no gene match: 11. The CDR3 nucleotides read TGTGCCAGCAGCCCCGACAGGGGGGTGTGGACCACAGATACGCAGTATTTT. Amino acids: CASSPDRGVWTTDTQYF.

The chain couples TRBV5-4 to TRBJ2-3, with 9 bases aligning to TRBD2. Germline values: CDR1 SGHNT, CDR2 YYREEE (reference sequence). The length of the CDR3 is 17 residues. The ends lost 0 bases at V and 3 bases at J; junction bases unmatched: 8. The chain's CDR3 is CASSLAGKRGVTDTQYF. CDR3 coding DNA: TGTGCCAGCAGCTTGGCCGGCAAGCGGGGGGTTACAGATACGCAGTATTTT. Looking up the rest from reference TRBV5-4 and TRBJ2-3 gives the full variable domain: ETGVTQSPTHLIKTRGQQVTLRCSSQSGHNTVSWYQQALGQGPQFIFQYYREEENGRGNFPPRFSGLQFPNYSSELNVNALELDDSALYLCASSLAGKRGVTDTQYFGPGTRLTVL.

This clone appeared a single time. V usage is TRBV5-1 and J usage is TRBJ2-6, with TRBD1 as a possible D gene (5 bases). The ends were cut back, 3 bases at V and 0 bases at J, with 10 bases in the middle. The CDR3 consists of 16 residues. CDR1 is SGHRS and CDR2 is YFSETQ in the germline V gene. In DNA form, the CDR3 reads TGCGCCAGCAGCTCGACAGTTGCCTCTGGGGCCAACGTCCTGACTTTC. It specifies CASSSTVASGANVLTF.

The chain combines TRBV4-2 with TRBJ1-1; no definite D call. CDR1 and CDR2 from the germline V gene are LGHNA and YNFKEQ. The CDR3 extends over 16 amino acids. Trimming stripped 4 bases from V and 1 base from J, with 16 bases between. The CDR3 here is CASSRILGGPNTEAFF. CDR3 nucleotides: TGTGCCAGCAGCCGAATCCTCGGAGGCCCGAACACTGAAGCTTTCTTT.

This chain connects TRBV15 to TRBJ1-1; D uncertain. Germline lookup yields CDR1 LNHNV and CDR2 YYDKDF (reference sequence). The CDR3 spans 15 residues. V lost 1 base and J lost 0, with 9 bases in between. Here the CDR3 DNA reads TGTGCCACCAGCAGAGGAGAAGCCTTGAACACTGAAGCTTTCTTT. Residues: CATSRGEALNTEAFF.